The rows below give T cell receptor beta chains drawn from one sample of a study of regulatory T cells in long-lasting Graves disease. TCRdb re-called the multiplex PCR reads through MiXCR, storing one row per CDR3 protein. The data hold around 430,000 distinct CDR3 sequences, with approximately 22% observed a single time. The material sequenced was peripheral blood mononuclear cells (PBMCs), taken when the disease was refractory, from a patient treated with antithyroid drugs. The source of these receptors is a female donor with Graves disease. Each CDR3 is given with its conserved first and last residue. A D gene is named only where the DNA matches it firmly. A clone size is listed for some rows: how often the clone was seen (once, few, many), or a class if it is expanded.

many,TRBV18,TRBJ2-7,12,NA,TGTGCCAGCTCACCGGACGGACCCGAGCAGTACTTC,CASSPDGPEQYF
few,TRBV29-1,TRBJ2-1,15,TRBD2,TGCAGCGTACTTAACCTAGCGGGGATGAACAATGAGCAGTTCTTC,CSVLNLAGMNNEQFF
few,TRBV7-9,TRBJ2-5,15,TRBD2,TGTGCCAGCAGCTTCCCTAGCGGGGGTCGAGAGACCCAGTACTTC,CASSFPSGGRETQYF
NA,TRBV30,TRBJ2-5,19,TRBD2,TGTGCCTGGAGGGAAAGGGTACGGTCTAGCGGGGGGCTAACCCAGACCCAGTACTTC,CAWRERVRSSGGLTQTQYF
many,TRBV20-1,TRBJ1-5,12,NA,TGCAGTGCTAGTTCAGGGCAACAGCCCCAGCATTTT,CSASSGQQPQHF
many,TRBV28,TRBJ1-1,13,NA,TGTGCCAGCAGTTTGACGGCTGACACTGAAGCTTTCTTT,CASSLTADTEAFF
few,TRBV6-1,TRBJ1-6,12,NA,TGTGCCAGCAGGGACTCCCCCCCGTCCCTCCACTTT,CASRDSPPSLHF
NA,TRBV7-9,TRBJ2-7,14,TRBD1,TGTGCCAGCAGCTCCCAGACAGGGGCCGCAGGAACGGGCTTC,CASSSQTGAAGTGF
many,TRBV7-9,TRBJ2-7,15,NA,TGTGCCAGCAGCTTAGGACGGAATTTAGGCTACGAGCAGTACTTC,CASSLGRNLGYEQYF
many,TRBV6-5,TRBJ2-1,17,TRBD2,TGTGCCAGCAGTTACTCGTTTCTAGCGGGAGTCTACAATGAGCAGTTCTTC,CASSYSFLAGVYNEQFF
many,TRBV6-1,TRBJ1-1,13,NA,TGTGCCAGCAGTGAAATGACAGGCCAACGACCTTTCTTT,CASSEMTGQRPFF
few,TRBV20-1,TRBJ2-1,12,TRBD2,TGCAGTGTAGCGGGAGGGGGGAATGAGCAGTTCTTC,CSVAGGGNEQFF
many,TRBV28,TRBJ1-5,14,NA,TGTGCCAGCAGTATCTCACGGGGCAGTCAGCCCCAGCATTTT,CASSISRGSQPQHF
NA,TRBV20-1,TRBJ2-5,16,NA,TGCAGTGCTGGACAAGTAGGACAGACTAGGGGGGAGACCCAGTACTTC,CSAGQVGQTRGETQYF
few,TRBV9,TRBJ2-4,22,TRBD2,TGTGCCAGCAGCCCTCCCGAGGGGAGGGCCCGATGCAGCCCTTTTGCCAAAAACATTCAGTACTTC,CASSPPEGRARCSPFAKNIQYF
few,TRBV5-1,TRBJ1-4,14,NA,TGCGCCAGCAGCCCAGACGGGCGTGAAGAAAAACTGTTTTTT,CASSPDGREEKLFF
few,TRBV20-1,TRBJ2-7,15,TRBD1,TGCAGTGCTATCAGGGATGACAGGGGGCTTTACGAGCAGTACTTC,CSAIRDDRGLYEQYF
NA,TRBV6-1,TRBJ1-1,12,NA,TGTGCCAGCATCCGGGGGGGAACTGAAGCTTTCTTT,CASIRGGTEAFF
NA,TRBV6-1,TRBJ2-3,15,TRBD1,TGTGCCAGCAACCACGGACAGGCCGGCACAGATACGCAGTATTTT,CASNHGQAGTDTQYF
NA,TRBV28,TRBJ2-3,14,NA,TGTGCCAGCAGTTTTGAATTGAGCACAGATACGCAGTATTTT,CASSFELSTDTQYF
few,TRBV4-1,TRBJ1-1,15,NA,TGCGCCAGCAGCCAAGGGAGTTCTGGCAACACTGAAGCTTTCTTT,CASSQGSSGNTEAFF
many,TRBV12-3/TRBV12-4,TRBJ1-6,13,NA,TGTGCCAGCAGAAAACAGGGTATTCAACCCCTCCACTTT,CASRKQGIQPLHF
few,TRBV7-9,TRBJ1-2,14,NA,TGTGCCAGCAGTTCTCAGGGATTTAACTATGGCTACACCTTC,CASSSQGFNYGYTF
many,TRBV19,TRBJ1-1,14,NA,TGTGCCAGTAGTATTGCTTACAGACACACTGAAGCTTTCTTT,CASSIAYRHTEAFF
NA,TRBV20-1,TRBJ2-2,13,NA,TGCAGTGCTTATCAAAGTACCACCGGGGAGCTGTTTTTT,CSAYQSTTGELFF
many,TRBV19,TRBJ1-2,17,TRBD1,TGTGCCAGTAGTCCCCGGGACAGTACGCGCCTTAACTATGGCTACACCTTC,CASSPRDSTRLNYGYTF
NA,TRBV7-2,TRBJ1-1,13,NA,TGTGCCAGCAGCTTAGCGGGGGGTCCTGAAGCTTTCTTT,CASSLAGGPEAFF